One sample yielded the 14 T cell receptor beta chains listed below, sequenced in a study of blood T cell repertoires in COVID-19. The protocol was immunoSEQ multiplex PCR, while the TCRdb copy is restricted to in-frame clones and leaves out a portion. The table records 150,000 or so clones, roughly nine tenths of them present only once. Material: peripheral blood. These receptors originate from a man in his fifties or sixties with acute or convalescent COVID-19.

This sequence joins TRBV4-1 and TRBJ2-7; perhaps TRBD1 as D (6 bases). The V gene lost 1 base and the J gene lost 2 bases, with 15 bases spanning the gap. From germline, CDR1 is MGHRA and CDR2 YSYEKL. CDR3 size: 16 residues. The CDR3 loop reads CASSQVAGTPTYEQYF. CDR3 DNA sequence: TGCGCCAGCAGCCAAGTCGCCGGGACACCTACCTACGAGCAGTACTTC.

The CDR3: CASSFLAGIARELFF. DNA of the CDR3: TGTGCCAGCAGTTTTTTAGCGGGTATCGCCAGGGAGCTGTTTTTT. V is TRBV27 and J is TRBJ2-2; TRBD2 matches 7 bases. With V trimmed by 3 bases and J by 9 bases, 10 bases remained unmatched. CDR3 length equals 15 residues. Per the germline V gene, CDR1 is MNHEY and CDR2 is SMNVEV (reference sequence).

The gene calls are TRBV7-2 and TRBJ1-2, with D perhaps matching TRBD1 (5 bases). Germline V gene sequence: CDR1 SGHTA, CDR2 FQGNSA. This CDR3 contains 16 residues. The ends were cut back, 1 base at V and 7 bases at J, with 19 bases in the middle. The CDR3, as DNA: TGTGCCAGCAGCTTAGATGAACGAGCAGGGTCCTCTGGCTACACCTTC. Its translation is CASSLDERAGSSGYTF.

V usage is TRBV4-2 and J usage is TRBJ2-2; D call uncertain. The CDR3 is made up of 15 amino acids. The V gene lost 1 base and the J gene lost 1 base, with 7 bases spanning the gap. CDR1 is LGHNA and CDR2 is YNFKEQ in the germline V gene. CDR3 DNA sequence: TGTGCCAGCAGCCAAGCTAACCAGAACACCGGGGAGCTGTTTTTT. Its translation: CASSQANQNTGELFF.

The V call is TRBV30, the J call TRBJ1-5; D is ambiguous. V lost 3 bases and J 0 bases, leaving 9 bases between the germline ends. The germline V gene has CDR1 GTSNPN and CDR2 SVGIG (reference sequence). CDR3 size: 14 residues. This CDR3 reads CAWSLGYSNQPQHF. The CDR3 DNA reads as TGTGCCTGGAGCTTGGGCTATAGCAATCAGCCCCAGCATTTT.

In this sample, this clone turned up once. The chain carries TRBV28 and TRBJ2-1; a possible D gene is TRBD1 (5 bases). V lost 3 bases, J lost 0 bases, and 9 bases lay in between. CDR3 length: 15 residues. Germline CDR1 and CDR2: MDHEN and SYDVKM. The CDR3 reads CASSLGRNSYNEQFF. CDR3 sequence (DNA): TGTGCCAGCAGTTTGGGGCGGAACTCCTACAATGAGCAGTTCTTC. The full variable domain, completed using reference TRBV28 and TRBJ2-1, is DVKVTQSSRYLVKRTGEKVFLECVQDMDHENMFWYRQDPGLGLRLIYFSYDVKMKEKGDIPEGYSVSREKKERFSLILESASTNQTSMYLCASSLGRNSYNEQFFGPGTRLTVL.

DNA of the CDR3: TGTGCCAGCAGCCTAATGGTCGGACACCTGAACACTGAAGCTTTCTTT. It translates to CASSLMVGHLNTEAFF. The chain recombines TRBV7-2 with TRBJ1-1; weak D call: TRBD1 (5 bases). Germline V lookup: CDR1 SGHTA, CDR2 FQGNSA. This CDR3 is built from 16 residues. Trimming removed 5 bases from V and 0 bases from J, with 16 bases in between.

This clone was seen a handful of times. Other nucleotide sequences in the sample specify the same CDR3. This chain connects TRBV2 to TRBJ1-5; D is possibly TRBD1 (5 bases). Germline V gene lookup returns CDR1 SNHLY and CDR2 FYNNEI. Trimming left V 8 bases short and J 5 bases short, with 13 bases between. The CDR3 contains 13 residues. In DNA form, the CDR3 reads TGTGCCAGCTCCGAGGGGAGGTATCAGCCCCAGCATTTT. Encoded protein: CASSEGRYQPQHF.

The chain is built from TRBV18 and TRBJ1-5; 7 bases line up with TRBD1. Trimming cost V 5 bases and J 3 bases; bases outside gene matches: 10. The CDR3 consists of 16 residues. Germline V gives CDR1 KGHSH, CDR2 LQKENI. CDR3 bases: TGTGCCAGCTCAGACACGACAGGGAATAACAATCAGCCCCAGCATTTT. It is translated as CASSDTTGNNNQPQHF.

V usage is TRBV23-1 and J usage is TRBJ2-3, with TRBD1 matching 7 bases. TRBV23-1 counts as an open reading frame of uncertain function. This CDR3 spans 18 amino acids. V lost 2 bases and J lost 1; bases outside the gene matches: 12. The CDR3 is CASSQPLTGRLGTDTQYF. The CDR3 nucleotides are TGCGCCAGCAGTCAACCTCTGACAGGGCGATTGGGCACAGATACGCAGTATTTT.

The rearrangement joins TRBV7-9 to TRBJ2-5; D remains unclear. The germline V gene has CDR1 SEHNR and CDR2 FQNEAQ (reference sequence). This CDR3 is 15 amino acids long. V dropped 5 bases and J dropped 2 bases, with 15 bases sitting between them. The CDR3 region is CASSPKSQNQETQYF. As DNA, the CDR3 is TGTGCCAGCAGCCCGAAATCCCAGAATCAAGAGACCCAGTACTTC. The complete variable domain, with remaining parts taken from reference TRBV7-9 and TRBJ2-5, reads DTGVSQNPRHKITKRGQNVTFRCDPISEHNRLYWYRQTLGQGPEFLTYFQNEAQLEKSRLLSDRFSAERPKGSFSTLEIQRTEQGDSAMYLCASSPKSQNQETQYFGPGTRLLVL.

V usage is TRBV29-1 and J usage is TRBJ1-2, with D unclear. The CDR3 consists of 10 residues. V lost 6 bases and J 3 bases, leaving 5 bases between the germline ends. Germline V lookup: CDR1 SQVTM, CDR2 ANQGSEA. The chain's CDR3 is CSVRDYGYTF. As DNA, the CDR3 is TGCAGCGTCCGAGACTATGGCTACACCTTC.

The chain couples TRBV20-1 to TRBJ2-1; 7 bases line up with TRBD2. This CDR3 is 16 amino acids long. Germline assignment: CDR1 DFQATT and CDR2 SNEGSKA (reference sequence). J lost 0 bases, V lost 3 bases, and 8 bases had no gene match. DNA of the CDR3: TGCAGTGCTAGTTCCGTGGGCGGGAGCTCCTACAATGAGCAGTTCTTC. It codes for CSASSVGGSSYNEQFF.

V gene TRBV11-1 combines with J gene TRBJ2-5, with 7 bases identical to TRBD2. This CDR3 has 14 amino acids. The ends lost 6 bases at V and 5 bases at J; junction bases unmatched: 9. Looked up from germline, CDR1 is SGHAT and CDR2 is FQDESV (reference sequence). CDR3 loop: CASSGGEVRETQYF. The CDR3 DNA follows: TGTGCCAGCAGTGGGGGGGAGGTTCGGGAGACCCAGTACTTC.